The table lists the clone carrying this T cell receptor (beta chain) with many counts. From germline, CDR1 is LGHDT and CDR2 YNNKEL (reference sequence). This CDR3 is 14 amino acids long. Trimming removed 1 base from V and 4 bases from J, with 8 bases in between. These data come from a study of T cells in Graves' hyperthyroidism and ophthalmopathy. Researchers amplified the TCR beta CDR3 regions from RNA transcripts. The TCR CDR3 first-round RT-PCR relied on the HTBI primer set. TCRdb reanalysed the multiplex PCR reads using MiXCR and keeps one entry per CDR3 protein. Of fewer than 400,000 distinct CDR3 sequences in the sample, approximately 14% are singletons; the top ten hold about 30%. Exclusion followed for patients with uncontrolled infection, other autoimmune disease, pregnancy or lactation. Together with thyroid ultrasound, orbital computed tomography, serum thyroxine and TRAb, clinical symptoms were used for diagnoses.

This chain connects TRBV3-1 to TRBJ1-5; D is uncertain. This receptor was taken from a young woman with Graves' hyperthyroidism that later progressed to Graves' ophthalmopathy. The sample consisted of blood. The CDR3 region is CASSQGRVNQPQHF. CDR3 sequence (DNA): TGTGCCAGCAGCCAAGGACGGGTAAATCAGCCCCAGCATTTT.